This TCR beta chain derives from a study of cytomegalovirus exposure and HLA in healthy donors (dated by TCRdb to 2016 to 2017). Regarding the research as a whole: According to an earlier analysis of 450 to 650 of the donors, some 180 million T cells yielded 120 million or so unique TCR beta sequences and more than 250 Gb of sequence data. Among 350 to 400 genotyped donors of the cohort, an average of roughly 240,000 unique TCR beta nucleotide sequences were sequenced per donor, roughly 20% of them non-productive. Donor age, sex, ethnicity and CMV serostatus were collected together with the repertoire data. About 310 gigabases of sequencing data and approximately 85 million unique TCR sequences were included in an early release covering 550 to 650 HLA-typed donors. The genetic ancestry cluster associated with self-reported Caucasian donors included roughly four fifths of the roughly 390 genotyped donors. The study profiled the T cell repertoires of hundreds of subjects by immunosequencing and related them to cytomegalovirus serostatus. Several DR-DQ haplotypes were handled as single units for association and clustering, since linkage in the cohort was strong. Both class I and class II loci were covered by HLA typing, at four-digit resolution. To decide whether each TCR beta V gene segment behaved as functional or pseudogenic, an earlier analysis of some 570 of the donors relied on high-throughput TCR beta sequencing. Every repertoire in the discovery cohort had been generated on one and the same sequencing platform. To predict cytomegalovirus infection status, the study combined high-throughput TCR immunosequencing, statistical association of individual TCRs with disease status, and machine learning. Typing coverage differed by locus: A, B, C, DRB1 and DQB1 were typed in about 620-640 donors, DQA1 in 522, DPA1 in some 600, and DPB1 in approximately 450. The later analysis used no new phenotypic data to find candidate immune exposures, relying instead on TCR beta sequences and their occurrence across donors. A later genetic analysis used genome-wide SNP genotypes for about 65% of the roughly 670 donors, treating that subset as a discovery cohort. A separate validation cohort of roughly 130 different subjects was used in addition to the roughly 700-subject first cohort. To study patterns of TCR occurrence, a later analysis re-analyzed previously published TCR beta repertoires from 666 donors and added high-resolution HLA genotyping. The study aimed to test whether signatures of past pathogen exposure could be identified by cataloging public T cell receptors.

The study at large found these results: According to the authors, the approach could potentially be generalized to other disease states and immunological phenotypes. Cytomegalovirus status was reported to be diagnosed by the classifier with high specificity and sensitivity in both the original and validation cohorts. Because some donors lacked HLA typing at each locus, the association tests relied only on the typed subset. CMV serostatus was the only immune exposure information available for the cohort. A later genetic analysis associated a missense DCLRE1C variant with V-gene and J-gene trimming of TCR beta chains, and an independent cohort replicated the association. Because counts were too low, some 17 rarely observed V segments, including chromosome 9 orphons, were left out of the earlier analysis of a few hundred of the donors. A further reported finding was that TCR beta sequences accurately predicted the HLA-A and HLA-B alleles for most subjects in the first cohort. A later analysis found that TCR association rates varied across HLA loci, with DRB1 alleles showing the most associated TCRs and HLA-C alleles the fewest. In vitro tests confirmed that a few of the cytomegalovirus-associated TCR beta chains recognize cytomegalovirus antigens. Across donors, most TCR sequences were observed very rarely, whereas some public TCRs were present in many individuals. A group of highly shared sequence variants was considered likely to be a technical artifact of the sequencing pipeline. Strong co-occurrence of HLA alleles, especially DR and DQ, made assigning TCR associations to individual alleles difficult. Presence/absence analyses assumed roughly uniform sequencing depth across donors, an assumption that may not hold. Compared with the 666-donor mean, donors in an Asian-associated ancestry cluster had fewer N-insertions in productive TCRs, according to a later genetic analysis. A later analysis reported that several top co-occurrence clusters appeared linked to parvovirus B19, influenza, CMV and Epstein-Barr virus. The 87-base-pair reads could not distinguish some IMGT-functional V segments, including TRBV6-2 and TRBV6-3, so those segments were excluded. According to a later analysis, most CMV-associated TCR beta chains appeared to be HLA-restricted, and the HLA associations seemed to be driven largely by CMV exposure. Compared with equally common non-associated chains, HLA-associated TCR beta chains in a later analysis were more clonally expanded and had lower generation probabilities. Linkage disequilibrium might explain the correlated functional status among segregating V segments, but an unknown experimental factor could not be excluded. In a later analysis, some 17,000 TCR beta sequences were associated with specific HLA alleles at a false discovery rate of 0.05. In the study, some 180 TCR beta chains were listed as associated with cytomegalovirus. In this cohort, only TCR beta chains were sequenced, and detectable features were limited by the absence of alpha or paired-chain data. Broadly in line with IMGT annotations, most TCR beta V segments showed up in productive rearrangements about 87% or about 30% of the time in an earlier analysis of roughly 590 of the donors.

Comment on this clone: Its antigen has not been determined. No base quality values were provided; no much bigger clone lies one nucleotide off.

The CDR3 measures 14 amino acids from cysteine to phenylalanine. Only the CDR3 region is kept as DNA, spanning 42 bases read in frame from base 1. Trimming takes 1 base off V and 2 bases off J; junction bases not matched to a gene: 3. As encoded in the germline V gene (reference sequence), CDR1 is GTSNPN while CDR2 is SVGIG. The cohort was made up of 666 healthy bone marrow donors. All cohort members were sampled while nominally healthy, although unrecorded immune exposures were likely present. The donor was CMV seropositive and was included in the group of some 290 seropositive cohort members. A peripheral blood sample was provided by each donor, and peripheral blood mononuclear cells were used for TCR beta sequencing. The Qiagen DNeasy Blood Extraction Kit was used to extract genomic DNA from the blood cell samples. Receptor libraries were prepared by the immunoSEQ multiplex PCR assay. The multiplex PCR relied on a mix of 60 forward primers for TCR Vbeta segments and 13 reverse primers for TCR Jbeta segments. The CDR3 region of rearranged TCR beta genes was amplified from genomic DNA with a multiplex PCR assay. On the Illumina HiSeq System, the amplified TCR beta libraries were sequenced as 87-base-pair reads. Turning to the authors' computational methods: In a later analysis, tens of millions of unique TCR beta chains were counted across the 500 to 850 repertoires, and about 10 million of these chains were shared by at least two donors. A nearest-neighbor algorithm error-corrected the raw reads and collapsed the reads into unique sequences, merging closely related sequences to remove PCR and sequencing errors. To assign V, D and J gene segments, CDR3 sequences were aligned to IMGT reference sequences. For a sequence to be retained, at least a six-nucleotide match to both a V gene segment and a J gene segment was required. Rearrangements were classified as productive when the CDR3 lacked stop codons and remained in frame with V and J, and all other rearrangements were classified as non-productive. CDR3 was defined by IMGT convention, running from the second conserved V-encoded cysteine to the conserved J-encoded phenylalanine. The earlier analysis of about 570 of the donors excluded any sequence lacking an unambiguous match to a single V gene segment. In an earlier analysis of approximately 590 of the donors, a V segment was called functional when productive rearrangements were above 56.7%, and segregating when the standard deviation between donors exceeded 5%. A statistical classification framework was developed to diagnose cytomegalovirus status using the catalog of TCR beta chain sequences. In a later analysis, TCR nucleotide sequences were compared against IMGT/GENE-DB human TR gene sequences so that V and J genes could be assigned. A later analysis assigned CDR3 sequences and most-parsimonious VDJ recombination scenarios with the TCRdist pipeline. A later analysis defined each TCR beta chain by its CDR3 amino acid sequence plus V-gene family, and excluded reads lacking a unique V-gene family. As a way to deal with suspected cross-contamination and a sequencing artifact, a later analysis dropped approximately 590 nucleotide sequences that were highly shared and had low generation probability. In a later analysis, a clonal expansion index was calculated for each public chain from normalized within-repertoire ranks of inferred template counts. In a later analysis, generation probabilities were computed using a VDJ recombination model fitted to out-of-frame rearrangements, and the results were checked against IGoR. In a later analysis, hypergeometric tests were used to score TCR-TCR, TCR-HLA and TCR-CMV co-occurrence, with a repertoire-size bias correction applied to TCR pairs. A later analysis estimated false discovery rates by permuting HLA or CMV assignments 20 times. In a later analysis, co-occurring TCRs were grouped using DBSCAN, and TCRdist sequence similarity was added for clustering within HLA-allele-positive subsets. For co-occurrence clustering, repertoires with fewer than 30,000 or more than 120,000 public chains were excluded, along with 5 or 6 repertoires with anomalous nucleotide sharing. The table comes from immuneACCESS by way of TCRdb, which keeps in-frame sequences with V and J called. Part of the clones is missing from these tables; in studies checked, under half for an unresolved V gene and the rest for unknown reasons. The D gene and trimming were derived from the DNA, and the V and J assignments and clone size from that table. Here the sample has 150,000 to 200,000 clones; over 70% occur a single time. About 7% of the sample lies in the top ten.

The TCR sequence derives from a man in his thirties or forties in good health and CMV-seropositive. The receptor chain draws on TRBV30 and TRBJ2-3; TRBD1 fits 7 bases in the junction. Sequenced material: PBMCs. CDR3 reads: CAWSGDRYTDTQYF. The nucleotides are TGTGCCTGGAGTGGGGACAGATACACAGATACGCAGTATTTT.